This T cell receptor beta chain was observed in a study of control samples from healthy donors and cancer patients. Germline-derived CDR1 and CDR2 are LGHDT and YNNKEL (reference sequence). V lost 7 bases and J lost 5, with 17 bases in between. The CDR3 consists of 14 residues. Profiling relied on immunoSEQ multiplex PCR, and the TCRdb table lists in-frame clones only, not all of them. The sample includes approximately 160,000 clones, 93% of them seen just once. The chain combines TRBV3-1 (or the pseudogene TRBV3-2) with TRBJ2-5; tentative D call: TRBD1 (6 bases). The clonotype originates from a woman in her fifties or sixties in good health. What was sequenced was blood. Written as DNA, the CDR3 is TGTGCCAGCACCATACAGGGTACGGGGGAGACCCAGTACTTC. Translating it yields CASTIQGTGETQYF.